A selection of T cell receptor beta chains follows, all from one sample in a study of cytomegalovirus exposure and HLA in healthy donors. TCRdb's copy holds only in-frame clones and misses some; the assay was immunoSEQ multiplex PCR. In the table there are under 200,000 clones, roughly 13% of which are singletons. Material for sequencing was PBMCs. These TCRs come from a man aged 50-60 years in good health and CMV-seropositive. Each CDR3 is given with its conserved first and last residue. A D gene is named only where the DNA matches it firmly. Clone sizes are given selectively: once, few, many, or a class where the clone is expanded.

d_call	v_call	clone_size	j_call	cdr3_aa	cdr3_nt
-	TRBV29-1	-	TRBJ1-2	CSVAAGANYGYTF	TGCAGCGTCGCGGCAGGGGCTAACTATGGCTACACCTTC
TRBD1	TRBV6-5	-	TRBJ2-2	CASRQGAGNTGELFF	TGTGCCAGCAGACAGGGGGCGGGGAACACCGGGGAGCTGTTTTTT
-	TRBV5-5	once	TRBJ1-4	CASSLVEAGATNEKLFF	TGTGCCAGCAGCTTGGTTGAGGCGGGGGCAACTAATGAAAAACTGTTTTTT
TRBD2	TRBV5-1	few	TRBJ2-3	CASSLLVAGMGDTQYF	TGCGCCAGCAGCTTGCTAGTAGCGGGGATGGGAGATACGCAGTATTTT
-	TRBV5-1	-	TRBJ2-5	CASGRAAHSLRGETQYF	TGCGCCAGCGGCCGTGCGGCCCATAGCTTGCGGGGAGAGACCCAGTACTTC
TRBD1	TRBV10-3	-	TRBJ1-1	CAITDRARTEAFF	TGTGCCATCACGGACAGGGCGAGGACTGAAGCTTTCTTT
TRBD1	TRBV7-2	few	TRBJ2-5	CASSDRGYETQYF	TGTGCCAGTTCTGACAGGGGTTACGAGACCCAGTACTTC
-	TRBV2	-	TRBJ1-2	CASSESPKRYTF	TGTGCCAGCAGTGAATCACCGAAGAGATACACCTTC
-	TRBV7-2	-	TRBJ1-5	CASSYPGDSNQPQHF	TGTGCCAGCAGCTATCCAGGGGATAGCAATCAGCCCCAGCATTTT
-	TRBV6-1	-	TRBJ1-1	CASERQSNTEAFF	TGTGCCAGCGAGAGGCAGTCGAACACTGAAGCTTTCTTT
TRBD1	TRBV28	few	TRBJ1-4	CASSFPGQGNEKLFF	TGTGCCAGCAGTTTTCCGGGACAGGGGAATGAAAAACTGTTTTTT
-	TRBV4-3	-	TRBJ1-2	CASSQERGVLGYTF	TGCGCCAGCAGCCAAGAAAGAGGTGTGCTAGGCTACACCTTC
-	TRBV7-2	-	TRBJ2-3	CASSSIAGAPDTQYF	TGTGCCAGCAGCTCAATCGCGGGGGCCCCAGATACGCAGTATTTT
TRBD1	TRBV10-3	few	TRBJ2-3	CAISERTGDTDTQYF	TGTGCCATCAGCGAGAGAACAGGGGACACAGATACGCAGTATTTT
-	TRBV27	few	TRBJ1-3	CASSSRQGNTIYF	TGTGCCAGCAGTTCGAGACAGGGAAACACCATATATTTT
TRBD1	TRBV28	few	TRBJ2-1	CASSLTGVTYNEQFF	TGTGCCAGCAGTCTCACAGGGGTGACCTACAATGAGCAGTTCTTC
TRBD2	TRBV12-5	-	TRBJ2-5	CASAPGGTRETQYF	TGTGCTAGTGCCCCGGGGGGGACGAGAGAGACCCAGTACTTC
TRBD1	TRBV5-4	few	TRBJ2-1	CASSPTGGFNNEQFF	TGTGCCAGCAGTCCCACAGGGGGCTTCAACAATGAGCAGTTCTTC
-	TRBV13	-	TRBJ2-3	CASSLSRVGSTDTQYF	TGTGCCAGCAGCTTGAGTCGCGTTGGTAGCACAGATACGCAGTATTTT
-	TRBV5-1	few	TRBJ1-1	CASSLDSEAFF	TGCGCCAGCAGCTTAGACAGCGAAGCTTTCTTT
-	TRBV29-1	few	TRBJ1-2	CSVEPGPYGYTF	TGCAGCGTTGAACCAGGGCCCTATGGCTACACCTTC
TRBD1	TRBV27	few	TRBJ1-6	CASRTGTDNSPLHF	TGTGCCAGCAGGACAGGGACAGATAATTCACCCCTCCACTTT
-	TRBV27	once	TRBJ1-6	CASSFYNSPLHF	TGTGCCAGCAGTTTCTACAATTCACCCCTCCACTTT
TRBD1	TRBV9	few	TRBJ1-2	CASSPRTGRGYTF	TGTGCCAGCAGCCCCCGGACAGGGAGGGGCTACACCTTC
-	TRBV5-1	-	TRBJ2-6	CASSLEFSSGANVLTF	TGCGCCAGCAGCTTGGAGTTCAGCTCTGGGGCCAACGTCCTAACTTTC
TRBD1	TRBV6-1	few	TRBJ2-5	CASSARTNRGETQYF	TGTGCCAGCAGTGCCCGCACTAACAGGGGGGAGACCCAGTACTTC
-	TRBV19	few	TRBJ2-1	CASSISGGNEQFF	TGTGCCAGTAGTATCTCAGGGGGGAATGAGCAGTTCTTC
TRBD2	TRBV7-6	-	TRBJ2-2	CASSKGLAGTTGELFF	TGTGCCAGCAGCAAGGGACTAGCGGGGACTACCGGGGAGCTGTTTTTT
-	TRBV28	few	TRBJ1-1	CASRADRLSEAFF	TGTGCCAGCAGGGCTGACAGGTTGAGTGAAGCTTTCTTT
TRBD1	TRBV19	-	TRBJ1-2	CASRDRGPRGYTF	TGTGCCAGTCGTGACAGGGGACCCCGTGGCTACACCTTC
-	TRBV5-1	-	TRBJ1-2	CASSLEQNYGYTF	TGCGCCAGCAGCTTGGAACAAAACTATGGCTACACCTTC
-	TRBV9	-	TRBJ1-3	CASSARRQSAGNTIYF	TGTGCCAGCAGCGCGAGACGACAATCTGCTGGAAACACCATATATTTT
-	TRBV6-1	-	TRBJ1-6	CASSDAGGVGSPLHF	TGTGCCAGCAGTGACGCAGGAGGGGTAGGCTCACCCCTCCACTTT
-	TRBV5-1	few	TRBJ1-2	CASSPDRDGYTF	TGCGCCAGCAGCCCGGACAGAGATGGCTACACCTTC
-	TRBV5-4	-	TRBJ2-2	CASSLGGLNTGELFF	TGTGCCAGCAGCTTAGGAGGGTTAAACACCGGGGAGCTGTTTTTT
TRBD1	TRBV5-1	-	TRBJ2-3	CASSPDRVGDTQYF	TGCGCCAGCAGCCCGGACAGGGTGGGGGATACGCAGTATTTT
-	TRBV7-6	-	TRBJ1-1	CASSLESVAAMNTEAFF	TGTGCCAGCAGCTTAGAATCGGTTGCGGCCATGAACACTGAAGCTTTCTTT
TRBD1	TRBV9	-	TRBJ1-4	CASSASGTGGEKLFF	TGTGCCAGCAGTGCTTCGGGGACAGGGGGTGAAAAACTGTTTTTT
TRBD1	TRBV4-1	few	TRBJ1-1	CASSHLTGGTEAFF	TGCGCCAGCAGCCATCTTACAGGGGGCACTGAAGCTTTCTTT
TRBD1	TRBV6-5	few	TRBJ1-6	CASRFNRGHNSPLHF	TGTGCCAGCAGGTTCAACAGGGGGCATAATTCACCCCTCCACTTT
TRBD1	TRBV7-9	-	TRBJ1-1	CASSFWTGAEAFF	TGTGCCAGCAGCTTTTGGACAGGGGCTGAAGCTTTCTTT
-	TRBV30	-	TRBJ1-5	CAWSARGGNQPQHF	TGTGCCTGGAGTGCGAGGGGAGGGAATCAGCCCCAGCATTTT
-	TRBV12-5	-	TRBJ2-5	CASGLSPAGQVYF	TGTGCTAGTGGTTTGTCCCCCGCGGGGCAGGTCTACTTC
TRBD2	TRBV7-2	few	TRBJ2-3	CASSSLAGGQGDTQYF	TGTGCCAGCAGCTCATTAGCGGGGGGGCAGGGAGATACGCAGTATTTT
TRBD2	TRBV5-1	few	TRBJ2-6	CASSFKDRGAGANVLTF	TGCGCCAGCAGCTTTAAAGACCGGGGGGCTGGGGCCAACGTCCTGACTTTC
-	TRBV9	few	TRBJ2-7	CASSSRFQGFNNEQYF	TGTGCCAGCAGCTCCCGTTTTCAGGGCTTTAACAACGAGCAGTACTTC
-	TRBV7-6	few	TRBJ1-6	CASSFGARDGYNSPLHF	TGTGCCAGCAGCTTTGGGGCTAGGGATGGATATAATTCACCCCTCCACTTT
-	TRBV23-1	-	TRBJ1-6	CASSHPSGETSSYNSPLHF	TGCGCCAGCAGTCACCCTAGCGGCGAAACCAGCTCCTATAATTCACCCCTCCACTTT
TRBD1	TRBV7-9	few	TRBJ1-5	CASSQSVAGGYQPQHF	TGTGCCAGCAGCCAATCCGTGGCAGGGGGGTATCAGCCCCAGCATTTT
-	TRBV28	-	TRBJ2-7	CASSGQSMSYEQYF	TGTGCCAGCAGTGGACAGTCTATGTCCTACGAGCAGTACTTC
-	TRBV27	few	TRBJ1-6	CASSLEGEENSPLHF	TGTGCCAGCAGTTTAGAGGGGGAAGAAAATTCACCCCTCCACTTT
-	TRBV5-1	few	TRBJ1-2	CASSLGQSNYGYTF	TGCGCCAGCAGCTTGGGACAGTCGAACTATGGCTACACCTTC
-	TRBV11-2	few	TRBJ2-2	CASSFRTGELFF	TGTGCCAGCAGCTTCAGGACCGGGGAGCTGTTTTTT
-	TRBV9	few	TRBJ2-2	CASGLTGELFF	TGTGCCAGTGGACTCACCGGGGAGCTGTTTTTT
-	TRBV29-1	once	TRBJ2-1	CSVEGTTGYGNEQFF	TGCAGCGTTGAGGGGACTACAGGGTATGGGAATGAGCAGTTCTTC
-	TRBV5-6	few	TRBJ1-2	CASSLRGGLLNYGYTF	TGTGCCAGCAGCCTTCGAGGGGGATTACTAAACTATGGCTACACCTTC
-	TRBV27	-	TRBJ1-5	CASSPRVPNQPQHF	TGTGCCAGCAGTCCCAGGGTACCCAATCAGCCCCAGCATTTT
-	TRBV7-8	few	TRBJ1-1	CASSLYGNTEAFF	TGTGCCAGCAGCTTATACGGGAACACTGAAGCTTTCTTT